This T cell receptor beta chain came from a study of tumor-infiltrating lymphocytes in oesophageal squamous cell carcinoma. Each CDR3 protein gets one entry after TCRdb re-called the PCR reads with MiXCR. Of 9,000 to 13,000 distinct CDR3 sequences in the sample, approximately 59% were seen once. Germline V lookup: CDR1 LNHDA, CDR2 SQIVND (reference sequence). This CDR3 spans 14 amino acids. Between the trimmed V and J ends, which lost 4 bases and 9 bases, there was a span of 16 bases. The sequence was collected from a female donor with esophageal squamous cell carcinoma. This sequence joins TRBV19 and TRBJ1-5, with D tentatively TRBD1 (5 bases). Sequenced input: esophageal tumor tissue. The chain's CDR3 is CASSTTGPAVPQHF. DNA for the CDR3: TGTGCCAGTAGTACAACAGGTCCGGCGGTGCCCCAGCATTTT.